Presented here are 32 T cell receptor beta chains from one specimen sequenced in a study of T-cell reconstitution after alpha-beta-depleted transplantation in children. Preparation of the TCRbeta library used unique molecular identifiers. TCRdb reanalysed the PCR reads using MiXCR and keeps one entry per CDR3 protein. The repertoire has some 550,000 distinct CDR3 sequences, around 17% of them found once; the top ten carry 3% to 3.5%. The starting material was PBMCs from the stem cell graft donor, obtained from the stem cell graft. These receptors were collected from a human donor who donated a stem cell graft to a child with acute lymphoblastic leukemia.

This clonotype was counted only a few times. The chain has TRBV7-2 and TRBJ2-1, with 8 positions matching TRBD2. The germline CDR1 and CDR2 sequences are SGHTA and FQGNSA. With 1 base clipped from V and 7 bases from J, the junction kept 9 bases outside the gene matches. The CDR3 totals 16 residues. CDR3 protein: CASSLEGTRIVNEQFF. In DNA, the CDR3 is TGTGCCAGCAGCTTAGAGGGGACTAGGATCGTGAATGAGCAGTTCTTC.

The chain has TRBV20-1 and TRBJ2-2, with a possible D match to TRBD1 (6 bases). Trimming removed 6 bases from V and 6 bases from J, with 14 bases in between. CDR1 and CDR2 from the germline V gene are DFQATT and SNEGSKA (reference sequence). The CDR3 runs to 13 residues. The CDR3 bases are TGCAGTGCCAGGGGCCAATACCCCGGGGAGCTGTTTTTT. It codes for CSARGQYPGELFF.

The rearrangement uses TRBV6-2 or TRBV6-3 and TRBJ2-7; possible D gene TRBD2, 5 bases. Trimming stripped 6 bases from V and 2 bases from J, with 20 bases between. Germline CDR1 and CDR2: MNHEY and SVGEGT. This CDR3 comprises 16 residues. CDR3 DNA sequence: TGTGCCAGCAGCCCCTTAGGACTGGGTAGAACCTACGAGCAGTACTTC. This codes for CASSPLGLGRTYEQYF.

V gene TRBV12-3 or TRBV12-4 combines with J gene TRBJ1-2; D perhaps matches TRBD1 (5 bases). The CDR3 sequence is 13 residues long. The V end was cut by 3 bases, the J end by 6 bases, with 11 bases between. The CDR3 region has the DNA TGTGCCAGCAGTTTGCGCAGGGAGGATGGCTACACCTTC. Amino acid sequence: CASSLRREDGYTF.

The chain has TRBV20-1 and TRBJ2-2; 8 bases map to TRBD2. CDR1 DFQATT and CDR2 SNEGSKA come from the germline V gene (reference sequence). The CDR3 extends over 16 amino acids. V shed 3 bases, J shed 1 base, and the junction held 7 bases outside the gene matches. CDR3 amino acids: CSASDSGALNTGELFF. The CDR3 DNA is TGCAGTGCTAGTGATAGCGGGGCCCTGAACACCGGGGAGCTGTTTTTT.

This chain connects TRBV18 to TRBJ2-7; D is unclear. Per germline, CDR1 KGHSH and CDR2 LQKENI. CDR3 length: 13 amino acids. V lost 3 bases and J 2 bases, leaving 8 bases between the germline ends. In DNA, the CDR3 is TGTGCCAGCTCACCGTCAGCCACCTACGAGCAGTACTTC. Protein sequence: CASSPSATYEQYF. Together with reference TRBV18 and TRBJ2-7, the CDR3 gives the full variable domain: NAGVMQNPRHLVRRRGQEARLRCSPMKGHSHVYWYRQLPEEGLKFMVYLQKENIIDESGMPKERFSAEFPKEGPSILRIQQVVRGDSAAYFCASSPSATYEQYFGPGTRLTVT.

This clonotype showed up just a few times. The chain is built from TRBV20-1 and TRBJ2-2; tentatively, D is TRBD2 (6 bases). Germline CDR1 and CDR2: DFQATT and SNEGSKA (reference sequence). CDR3 length: 13 amino acids. Deletions cut 6 bases from V and 6 bases from J, with 14 bases between. This CDR3 reads CSASWRDAGELFF. The CDR3, as DNA: TGCAGTGCGAGCTGGCGGGACGCCGGGGAGCTGTTTTTT.

The chain uses TRBV12-3 or TRBV12-4 and TRBJ1-1; D gene unclear. CDR3 size: 13 residues. V lost 4 bases, J lost 13 bases, and 19 bases lay in between. CDR3 coding DNA: TGTGCCAGCAGTTCAGACCTACCCCAGGTAGGTTTCTTT. As protein: CASSSDLPQVGFF.

This clonotype has a handful of counts. This sequence joins TRBV5-1 and TRBJ1-2, with a possible D match to TRBD1 (6 bases). There are 14 residues in the CDR3. The V and J ends lost 6 bases and 0 bases respectively, with 12 bases between them. Germline CDR1 SGHRS, CDR2 YFSETQ. The CDR3: CASTLDRSNYGYTF. The DNA of the CDR3 is TGCGCCAGCACCCTGGACAGATCTAACTATGGCTACACCTTC.

This sequence joins TRBV27 and TRBJ2-7; 7 bases are shared with TRBD1. The CDR3 length is 15 residues. Germline V gene data show CDR1 as MNHEY and CDR2 as SMNVEV (reference sequence). J was trimmed by 2 bases and V by 3 bases; bases with no gene match: 7. The CDR3 coding sequence is TGTGCCAGCAGTTTTTCAGGGGGTTCAGCCTACGAGCAGTACTTC. Translating it yields CASSFSGGSAYEQYF.

About this clonotype itself: Because the CDR3's place on the DNA is in doubt, the DNA is left out and the CDR3 is given as listed by TCRdb. V and J are TRBV29-1 and TRBJ1-2; TRBD1 is the table's D call, not checked against the DNA. Germline lookup yields CDR1 SQVTM and CDR2 ANQGSEA. The length of the CDR3 is 13 amino acids, counting both ends. The CDR3 loop reads CSAEGQADYGCTF.

There are a few counts of this clonotype. V usage is TRBV5-1 and J usage is TRBJ1-2; possible D gene TRBD1, 5 bases. Germline CDR1 is SGHRS and CDR2 is YFSETQ. Trimming left V 4 bases short and J 8 bases short, with 15 bases between. The CDR3 consists of 13 residues. This chain's CDR3 is CASSRGGDGGYTF. The CDR3 region has the DNA TGCGCCAGCAGCCGTGGAGGGGATGGCGGCTACACCTTC.

Of note for this clonotype: One end of the junction is discordant with germline, which a read error may explain. The genes are TRBV27 and TRBJ1-4; D might be TRBD1 (6 bases). Germline loops: CDR1 MNHEY, CDR2 SMNVEV (reference sequence). This CDR3 region has 11 residues. The CDR3 protein is CASRPDRSSIF. The CDR3 DNA is TGTGCCAGCAGACCCGACAGGTCCTCCATTTTT.

In this sample, this clonotype turned up a few times. The V gene is TRBV28, the J gene TRBJ1-2; no definite D call. V gave up 5 bases and J gave up 4 bases, with 14 bases separating them. The CDR3 sequence is 14 residues long. From germline, CDR1 is MDHEN and CDR2 SYDVKM. Here the CDR3 DNA reads TGTGCCAGCAGTCCCGACATCTCCGTCTATGGCTACACCTTC. Amino acid sequence: CASSPDISVYGYTF.

Only a few counts were recorded for this clonotype. The chain employs TRBV12-3 or TRBV12-4 and TRBJ1-1; 10 positions match TRBD1. This CDR3 comprises 14 residues. The junction had 7 bases not matched to a gene; V was cut back by 5 bases and J by 7 bases. This chain's CDR3 is CASSPTGGAGEAFF. CDR3 in DNA: TGTGCCAGCAGTCCGACAGGGGGCGCCGGTGAAGCTTTCTTT.

The chain uses TRBV5-5 and TRBJ2-1; D unresolved. This CDR3 region has 13 residues. The germline V and J ends were trimmed by 0 bases and 3 bases, with 4 bases remaining between them. Looked up from germline, CDR1 is SGHKS and CDR2 is YYEKEE (reference sequence). The CDR3 sequence: CASSLEDYNEQFF. CDR3 bases: TGTGCCAGCAGCTTGGAGGACTACAATGAGCAGTTCTTC.

Only a few counts were recorded for this clonotype. The V and J genes are TRBV10-1 and TRBJ2-7; unclear D gene. CDR1 and CDR2 (germline): WNHNN, SYGVQD (reference sequence). The CDR3 spans 14 residues. V lost 0 bases, J lost 3 bases, and 9 bases lay in between. The CDR3 DNA is TGCGCCAGCAGTGAGTCAACCAAAGTCTACGAGCAGTACTTC. This gives the protein CASSESTKVYEQYF.

The V and J genes are TRBV25-1 and TRBJ1-1; TRBD1 agrees at 7 bases. This CDR3 region has 13 residues. J gave up 7 bases and V 5 bases, and 7 bases lay outside the gene matches. CDR1 and CDR2 from the germline V gene are MGHDK and SYGVNS. CDR3 sequence: CASSLYRDSEAFF. The CDR3, as DNA: TGTGCCAGCAGTCTGTACCGGGACAGTGAAGCTTTCTTT.

This clonotype was picked up a small number of times. The chain employs TRBV7-8 and TRBJ2-5; a possible D gene is TRBD1 (6 bases). V was trimmed by 5 bases and J by 0 bases, leaving 10 bases between them. The CDR3 length is 14 residues. The V gene's germline CDR1 is SGHVS and CDR2 FQNEAQ. This CDR3 is CASSQTGYQETQYF. The DNA of the CDR3 is TGTGCCAGCAGCCAAACAGGGTACCAAGAGACCCAGTACTTC.

This clonotype was counted a few times. The V gene is TRBV20-1, the J gene TRBJ2-7; D call uncertain. The germline V gene encodes CDR1 DFQATT and CDR2 SNEGSKA (reference sequence). CDR3 length: 15 amino acids. V lost 4 bases and J 3 bases, leaving 19 bases between the germline ends. The CDR3 bases are TGCAGTGCTACTTACTCCGGACCCCTCCTCTACGAGCAGTACTTC. Protein: CSATYSGPLLYEQYF.

This chain links TRBV18 with TRBJ1-1; a weak D match, TRBD1 (5 bases). The CDR3 is 16 amino acids. Per the germline V gene, CDR1 is KGHSH and CDR2 is LQKENI. V gave up 6 bases and J gave up 4 bases, with 21 bases separating them. Here the CDR3 DNA reads TGTGCCAGCTCGCCCGGGACCGATTATCGGGGCACTGAAGCTTTCTTT. Its protein is CASSPGTDYRGTEAFF.

The J gene is TRBJ2-7, the V gene TRBV27; possible D gene TRBD2, 7 bases. V was cut by 5 bases and J by 0 bases, with 14 bases left in between. The CDR3 consists of 15 residues. Germline V gene data show CDR1 as MNHEY and CDR2 as SMNVEV (reference sequence). CDR3 DNA: TGTGCCAGCAGTCCTAAGGGGGGGGGCTCCTACGAGCAGTACTTC. It yields the protein CASSPKGGGSYEQYF.

This clonotype was seen more than once but under ten times. The genes are TRBV12-3 or TRBV12-4 and TRBJ2-1; a weak D match, TRBD2 (5 bases). The ends were cut back, 0 bases at V and 9 bases at J, with 12 bases in the middle. The CDR3 spans 14 residues. The CDR3 is CASSLAPLDPEQFF. The CDR3 bases are TGTGCCAGCAGTTTAGCGCCACTAGACCCTGAGCAGTTCTTC.

The genes are TRBV7-9 and TRBJ2-1, with a possible D match to TRBD2 (5 bases). The CDR3 covers 13 residues. In germline, CDR1 is SEHNR, CDR2 FQNEAQ (reference sequence). Between the trimmed V and J ends, which lost 4 bases and 6 bases, there was a span of 10 bases. CDR3 in amino acids: CASSWTHRNEQFF. The CDR3 nucleotides read TGTGCCAGCAGCTGGACTCATCGCAATGAGCAGTTCTTC. The whole variable domain, filled in from reference TRBV7-9 and TRBJ2-1, reads DTGVSQNPRHKITKRGQNVTFRCDPISEHNRLYWYRQTLGQGPEFLTYFQNEAQLEKSRLLSDRFSAERPKGSFSTLEIQRTEQGDSAMYLCASSWTHRNEQFFGPGTRLTVL.

This chain links TRBV5-1 with TRBJ1-4, with 10 bases that match TRBD1. The CDR3 runs to 16 residues. From germline, CDR1 is SGHRS and CDR2 YFSETQ. J lost 8 bases, V lost 4 bases, and 11 bases had no gene match. The CDR3: CASSLGQGEIGEKLFF. The DNA for the CDR3 is TGCGCCAGCAGCCTTGGACAGGGGGAGATCGGCGAAAAACTGTTTTTT.

As DNA, the CDR3 is TGCAGCGTGTCCGGGACTAGCGGAGAGCAGTACTTC. Translation gives CSVSGTSGEQYF. This chain uses TRBV29-1 with TRBJ2-7, with 11 positions matching TRBD2. Trimming cost V 6 bases and J 7 bases; bases outside gene matches: 5. In germline, CDR1 is SQVTM, CDR2 ANQGSEA. The CDR3 has 12 amino acids.

This clonotype was counted only a few times. The chain combines TRBV20-1 with TRBJ2-7; 11 bases map to TRBD2. Germline loops: CDR1 DFQATT, CDR2 SNEGSKA (reference sequence). The J segment lost 3 bases and the V segment lost 5 bases, leaving 12 bases of the junction unmatched. This CDR3 region has 16 residues. The CDR3 region is CSACTTGTSGFYEQYF. DNA for the CDR3: TGCAGTGCTTGTACTACCGGGACTAGCGGTTTCTACGAGCAGTACTTC.

This clonotype has only a few counts. The chain is built from TRBV6-6 and TRBJ1-4; D remains unclear. From germline, CDR1 is MNHNY and CDR2 SVGAGI (reference sequence). V lost 0 bases to trimming and J lost 14 bases, with 13 bases between them. This CDR3 comprises 13 residues. CDR3 amino acids: CASSYSRSERLFF. CDR3 DNA: TGTGCCAGCAGTTACTCGAGGTCCGAAAGGCTGTTTTTT.

This clonotype was seen a handful of times. This sequence joins TRBV12-3 or TRBV12-4 and TRBJ2-2; a possible D gene is TRBD2 (6 bases). Trimming left V 5 bases short and J 1 base short, with 14 bases between. The CDR3 runs 16 residues. The CDR3: CASSTTGSENTGELFF. CDR3 nucleotides: TGTGCCAGCAGTACCACCGGGAGCGAGAACACCGGGGAGCTGTTTTTT.

The chain recombines TRBV20-1 with TRBJ1-2; 7 bases fit TRBD1. Trimming cost V 3 bases and J 4 bases; bases outside gene matches: 11. Germline CDR1 and CDR2: DFQATT and SNEGSKA (reference sequence). The CDR3 has 15 amino acids. CDR3 residues: CSARGQTGYPYGYTF. Here the CDR3 DNA reads TGCAGTGCTAGGGGCCAGACAGGGTACCCCTATGGCTACACCTTC.

The V call is TRBV19, the J call TRBJ1-1; 10 positions match TRBD1. The CDR3 has 15 amino acids. CDR1 is LNHDA, CDR2 SQIVND, per germline (reference sequence). The J segment lost 3 bases and the V segment lost 4 bases, leaving 5 bases of the junction unmatched. In DNA form, the CDR3 reads TGTGCCAGTAGTAAGACCGGGACAGGGGACACTGAAGCTTTCTTT. It codes for CASSKTGTGDTEAFF. Drawing the rest from reference TRBV19 and TRBJ1-1, the complete variable domain is DGGITQSPKYLFRKEGQNVTLSCEQNLNHDAMYWYRQDPGQGLRLIYYSQIVNDFQKGDIAEGYSVSREKKESFPLTVTSAQKNPTAFYLCASSKTGTGDTEAFFGQGTRLTVV.

This clonotype was counted a few times. The chain links TRBV27 to TRBJ2-5; the D is unclear. This CDR3 contains 14 residues. Between the trimmed V and J ends, which lost 5 bases and 1 base, there was a span of 11 bases. The germline V gene encodes CDR1 MNHEY and CDR2 SMNVEV (reference sequence). The CDR3 region is CASSPLGAQETQYF. In nucleotides, the CDR3 is TGTGCCAGCAGTCCCCTGGGTGCCCAAGAGACCCAGTACTTC.